The 6 T cell receptor beta chains in this list originate from one sample, sequenced in a study of shared clonotypes between healthy human individuals. The protocol was immunoSEQ multiplex PCR, while the TCRdb copy is restricted to in-frame clones and leaves out a portion. The profile shows roughly 2,300,000 clones, around 90% of them singletons. Sequencing used naive CD4+ T cells from PBMCs. The subset: CD45RA+ positively selected. The receptors derive from a man between 18 and 29 years old in good health. Some clones in this sample may be carry-over from other donors' samples.

This rearrangement joins TRBV10-3 to TRBJ2-7, with TRBD2 identical over 7 bases. The CDR3 sequence is 15 residues long. Germline-derived CDR1 and CDR2 are ENHRY and SYGVKD. Trimming at V came to 4 bases and at J to 0 bases, leaving 6 bases not matched to a gene. Written as DNA, the CDR3 is TGTGCCATCAGTGTAACTAGCGATGACTCCTACGAGCAGTACTTC. Translated: CAISVTSDDSYEQYF.

This clone was seen just once. V and J are TRBV19 and TRBJ2-1; D could derive from TRBD1 or TRBD2 (6 bases each). CDR1 is LNHDA, CDR2 SQIVND, per germline (reference sequence). Trimming pared 0 bases from V and 4 bases from J, leaving 16 bases between. The CDR3 totals 17 residues. For the CDR3, the DNA is TGTGCCAGTAGTATAGAAGGGGGAAGGCGGGGTTACAATGAGCAGTTCTTC. It is translated as CASSIEGGRRGYNEQFF.

V usage is TRBV5-6 and J usage is TRBJ1-2; D not certain. Germline-derived CDR1 and CDR2 are SGHDT and YYEEEE. Trimming pared 0 bases from V and 4 bases from J, leaving 13 bases between. The CDR3 sequence is 15 residues long. The CDR3: CASSLGRLGGYGYTF. As DNA, the CDR3 is TGTGCCAGCAGCTTGGGGCGTCTGGGAGGCTATGGCTACACCTTC.

This clone was counted once. This sequence joins TRBV28 and TRBJ1-2, with D unresolved. Germline-derived CDR1 and CDR2 are MDHEN and SYDVKM. Trimming pared 1 base from V and 6 bases from J, leaving 12 bases between. The CDR3 is made up of 14 amino acids. This chain's CDR3 is CASSLSTHDHGYTF. CDR3 in DNA: TGTGCCAGCAGTTTATCAACGCACGACCATGGCTACACCTTC.

This sequence joins TRBV6-1 and TRBJ1-3; perhaps TRBD1 as D (5 bases). Trimming took off 6 bases at V and 4 bases at J, with 13 bases between the two ends. The CDR3 length is 14 residues. Germline assignment: CDR1 MNHNS and CDR2 SASEGT. CDR3 sequence reads: CASSGDSFGNTIYF. The CDR3 DNA reads TGTGCCAGCAGCGGCGACAGTTTCGGAAACACCATATATTTT.

The rearrangement joins TRBV7-8 to TRBJ1-1; D remains ambiguous. CDR3 length: 16 amino acids. The germline V gene encodes CDR1 SGHVS and CDR2 FQNEAQ. Trimming shortened V by 4 bases and J by 0 bases, and 15 bases separated the two germline ends. The CDR3, as DNA: TGTGCCAGCAGCTACGGACGGGTGCAGGTGAACACTGAAGCTTTCTTT. Translated, it gives CASSYGRVQVNTEAFF. The variable domain in full, with the rest retrieved from reference TRBV7-8 and TRBJ1-1, is GAGVSQSPRYKVAKRGQDVALRCDPISGHVSLFWYQQALGQGPEFLTYFQNEAQLDKSGLPSDRFFAERPEGSVSTLKIQRTQQEDSAVYLCASSYGRVQVNTEAFFGQGTRLTVV.